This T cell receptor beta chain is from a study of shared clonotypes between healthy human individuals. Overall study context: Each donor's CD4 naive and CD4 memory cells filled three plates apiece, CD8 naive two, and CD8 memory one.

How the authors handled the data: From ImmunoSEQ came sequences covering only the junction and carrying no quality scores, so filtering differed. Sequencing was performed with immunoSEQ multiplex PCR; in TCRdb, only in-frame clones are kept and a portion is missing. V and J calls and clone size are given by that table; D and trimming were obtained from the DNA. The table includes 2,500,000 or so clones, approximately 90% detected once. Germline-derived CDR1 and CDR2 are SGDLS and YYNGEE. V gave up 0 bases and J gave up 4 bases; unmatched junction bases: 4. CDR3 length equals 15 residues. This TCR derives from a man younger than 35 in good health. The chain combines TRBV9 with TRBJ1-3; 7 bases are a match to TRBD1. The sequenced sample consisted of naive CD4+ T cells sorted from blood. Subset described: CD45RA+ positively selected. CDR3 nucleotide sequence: TGTGCCAGCAGCGTAGAGGGGACAGTCGGAAACACCATATATTTT. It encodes CASSVEGTVGNTIYF. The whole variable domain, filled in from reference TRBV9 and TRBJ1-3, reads DSGVTQTPKHLITATGQRVTLRCSPRSGDLSVYWYQQSLDQGLQFLIQYYNGEERAKGNILERFSAQQFPDLHSELNLSSLELGDSALYFCASSVEGTVGNTIYFGEGSWLTVV.